This T cell receptor beta chain originates from a study of shared clonotypes between healthy human individuals. Looking at the study overall: The donor pool was made up of a couple of women and a few men aged 18 to 49.

Trimming removed 4 bases from V and 0 bases from J; junction bases left unmatched: 12. Looked up from germline, CDR1 is SGHRS and CDR2 is YFSETQ. This CDR3 has 18 residues. Partitioning of CD4+ cells yielded a CD45RA+ naive subset and a CD45RA-negative memory subset. Produced via immunoSEQ multiplex PCR; TCRdb's table is partial and in-frame only. The table shows around 940,000 clones, with 70% to 85% occurring only once. This sequence joins TRBV5-1 and TRBJ1-5; 8 nucleotides line up with TRBD1. This sequence was found in a man younger than 35 in good health. The specimen was memory CD4+ T cells sorted from blood. Specified subset: CD45RA-negative fraction. The CDR3 spells CASSGTGKAAYSNQPQHF. The DNA of the CDR3 is TGCGCCAGCAGCGGGACAGGTAAGGCAGCATATAGCAATCAGCCCCAGCATTTT. Together with reference TRBV5-1 and TRBJ1-5, the CDR3 gives the full variable domain: KAGVTQTPRYLIKTRGQQVTLSCSPISGHRSVSWYQQTPGQGLQFLFEYFSETQRNKGNFPGRFSGRQFSNSRSEMNVSTLELGDSALYLCASSGTGKAAYSNQPQHFGDGTRLSIL.